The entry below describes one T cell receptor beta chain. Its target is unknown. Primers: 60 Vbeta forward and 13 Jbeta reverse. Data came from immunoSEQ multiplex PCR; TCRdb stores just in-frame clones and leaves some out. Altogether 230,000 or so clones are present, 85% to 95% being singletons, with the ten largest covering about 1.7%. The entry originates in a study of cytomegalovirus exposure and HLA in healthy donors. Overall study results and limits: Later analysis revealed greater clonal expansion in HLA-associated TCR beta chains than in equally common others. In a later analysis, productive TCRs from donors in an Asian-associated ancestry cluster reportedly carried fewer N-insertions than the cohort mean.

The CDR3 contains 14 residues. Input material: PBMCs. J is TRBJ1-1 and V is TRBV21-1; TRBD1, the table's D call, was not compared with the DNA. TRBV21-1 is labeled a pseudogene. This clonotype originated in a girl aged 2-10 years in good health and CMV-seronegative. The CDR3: CASSKLQVLNEAFF. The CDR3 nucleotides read TGTGCCAGCAGCAAGTTACAGGTATTGAATGAAGCTTTCTTT.